This T cell receptor beta chain was found in a study of blood T cell repertoires in COVID-19. Germline V gene sequence: CDR1 MNHEY, CDR2 SVGAGI. The V end was cut by 7 bases, the J end by 0 bases, with 13 bases between. This CDR3 has 15 residues. Per the study methods: Cell counts per sample came from amplifying reference gene primers. Only in-frame clones appear in the TCRdb table, and some are missing; sequencing was by immunoSEQ multiplex PCR. From that table come the V and J calls and clone size; the DNA was used to work out D and trimming. The data contain more than 150,000 clones, about 90% of them singletons.

The sample taken for sequencing was peripheral blood. The chain couples TRBV6-5 to TRBJ1-5, with a weak D call TRBD1 (6 bases). The clonotype was recovered from a woman between 65 and 79 years old with acute or convalescent COVID-19. This CDR3 is CASTSQGNSNQPQHF. In DNA, the CDR3 is TGTGCCAGCACCTCACAGGGCAATAGCAATCAGCCCCAGCATTTT.